This record looks at one TCR beta chain sequence and its context. It lacks a known antigen. The input lacks base qualities; no much larger clone sits a single base away. The data stem from a study of CD8 T cells in Susac syndrome (dated by TCRdb to about 2019). Concerning the study at large: The study used repertoire sequencing to test whether antigen drove CD8+ T cell activation and differentiation in Susac syndrome. Clonality of the CD8+ T cell repertoire was compared between more than 9 healthy donors, approximately 14 Susac syndrome patients and around 16 multiple sclerosis patients.

High-throughput TCR beta sequencing profiled peripheral blood CD8+ and CD4+ T cells from healthy donors, Susac syndrome patients and multiple sclerosis patients. Healthy donors were age- and sex-matched controls. CD8+ TEMRA cells were enriched by FACS, while bulk CD8+ and CD4+ T cells were purified by magnetic negative isolation. Blood was collected in EDTA tubes and processed within 24 hours, with PBMCs isolated through density gradient centrifugation. PBMCs intended for TCR sequencing were cryopreserved in liquid nitrogen and thawed later in a water bath at 37 degrees C. Purity of sorted or isolated CD4+, CD8+ and CD8+ TEMRA cells was at least 90%. The CDR3, from cysteine to phenylalanine, totals 14 residues. The only DNA kept is the CDR3, 42 bases in frame from the first base. According to the germline V gene, CDR1 reads MGHRA and CDR2 reads YSYEKL. V ends up 4 bases short and J 5 bases short, with an unmatched junction base count of 7.

The full study reports these points: The TCR sequencing and HLA analysis was acknowledged to have included a relatively small number of individuals.

RNA was extracted using the RNeasy kit, and roughly 0.5 to 1 ug of the RNA was reverse transcribed with random hexamers. The immunoSEQ multiplex PCR assay, covering 54 Vbeta and 13 Jbeta segments, was used to amplify TCR beta CDR3 regions. To correct PCR amplification bias, a synthetic template baseline was used for both primer optimization and computational correction. As for the authors' bioinformatics: Reads were assigned to V, D and J genes according to IMGT and analyzed in immunoSEQ Analyzer, with only productive sequences retained. To calculate clonality, Shannon entropy was normalized by log2 of the number of productive unique sequences and then subtracted from one. For each patient and control, public and private clones were evaluated within the 100 most prevalent clones. Clones were defined as Susac-specific when absent from the healthy and MS cohorts, from approximately 970 published viral clones and from other ImmuneACCESS disease sequences. The public reads were run again by TCRdb, first through fastp at Q25 and then through MiXCR, and only productive beta chains were kept. When rows share a CDR3 protein, they turn into one entry using the most common DNA and genes. The V and J calls reflect TCRdb's pipeline rather than the authors' work. The sample table records 75,000 to 100,000 distinct CDR3 sequences; 85% to 95% of these occur just once. 0.26% of the sample is held by the ten biggest clonotypes.

This sequence uses TRBV4-1 and TRBJ1-1; 7 junctional bases match TRBD1. This TCR was recovered from a human donor in good health. What was sequenced was CD8+ T cells from PBMCs. CDR3 reads: CASSPLQGTTEAFF. The DNA reads as follows: TGCGCCAGCAGCCCCCTACAGGGGACTACTGAAGCTTTCTTT.